The 29 T cell receptor beta chains presented below share a single source sample, sequenced in a study of shared clonotypes between healthy human individuals. Sequenced by immunoSEQ multiplex PCR; TCRdb stores in-frame clones only, minus some. The sample holds 500,000 to 700,000 clones; roughly 95% are singletons and the top ten take approximately 0.12%. Naive CD8 isolation took CD45RO-negative cells positively selected for CCR7 and excluded terminally differentiated effector memory CD45RA+ cells. The sample comprised naive CD8+ T cells sorted from blood. The source is a woman aged 25-40 years in good health.

The chain has TRBV11-2 and TRBJ2-7; no definite D call. CDR3 length: 13 residues. Between the trimmed V and J ends, which lost 3 bases and 2 bases, there was a span of 8 bases. In germline, CDR1 is SGHAT, CDR2 FQNNGV. This chain's CDR3 is CASSFSSAYEQYF. In DNA form, the CDR3 reads TGTGCCAGCAGCTTCAGCTCGGCCTACGAGCAGTACTTC.

V is TRBV27 and J is TRBJ2-7; 7 bases line up with TRBD1. V lost 7 bases, J lost 5 bases, and 14 bases stayed unmatched. The germline CDR1 and CDR2 sequences are MNHEY and SMNVEV (reference sequence). The CDR3 has 15 residues. CDR3 in amino acids: CASTPQTGTAHEQYF. CDR3 in DNA: TGTGCCAGCACCCCACAGACAGGGACCGCCCACGAGCAGTACTTC.

This chain links TRBV29-1 with TRBJ2-1; tentative D call: TRBD1 (6 bases). The germline gives CDR1 SQVTM, CDR2 ANQGSEA. The CDR3 sequence is 16 residues long. Trimming removed 3 bases from V and 9 bases from J, with 24 bases in between. Here the CDR3 DNA reads TGCAGCGTTGAGTTCCTGTTGGGCAGGGGTATCGGTGAGCAGTTCTTC. It translates to CSVEFLLGRGIGEQFF.

This chain joins TRBV4-1 and TRBJ2-1, with TRBD2 matching over 7 bases. V was clipped by 1 base and J by 1 base; unmatched bases: 13. This CDR3 spans 19 amino acids. CDR1 is MGHRA, CDR2 YSYEKL, per germline. The CDR3 region is CASSQGGASGRGSYNEQFF. The CDR3 DNA sequence: TGCGCCAGCAGCCAAGGGGGTGCTAGCGGTCGAGGATCCTACAATGAGCAGTTCTTC.

The V and J genes are TRBV28 and TRBJ1-1, with TRBD1 matching over 7 bases. Unmatched junction bases numbered 6, after V lost 5 bases and J lost 0 bases. Germline V gene lookup returns CDR1 MDHEN and CDR2 SYDVKM. This CDR3 region has 15 residues. CDR3 residues: CASSRYRGMNTEAFF. The CDR3 DNA follows: TGTGCCAGCAGTCGATACAGGGGCATGAACACTGAAGCTTTCTTT.

This chain joins TRBV29-1 and TRBJ2-5; no definite D call. CDR1 is SQVTM and CDR2 is ANQGSEA in the germline V gene. V gave up 5 bases and J gave up 5 bases, with 12 bases separating them. The CDR3 runs 12 residues. The CDR3, as DNA: TGCAGCGTTCTAGGGAAACGCGAGACCCAGTACTTC. Protein sequence: CSVLGKRETQYF.

This clone has just one count. This sequence joins TRBV7-8 and TRBJ2-7, with TRBD2 identical over 8 bases. V lost 6 bases to trimming and J lost 3 bases; unmatched junction nucleotides: 13. Germline V gene lookup returns CDR1 SGHVS and CDR2 FQNEAQ. This CDR3 comprises 16 residues. The CDR3 sequence: CASSHYLSGTHYEQYF. The CDR3 DNA reads TGTGCCAGCAGTCACTACCTTAGCGGGACCCACTACGAGCAGTACTTC.

V gene TRBV27 combines with J gene TRBJ1-6; D perhaps matches TRBD1 (5 bases). The length of the CDR3 is 14 residues. V dropped 4 bases and J dropped 11 bases, with 15 bases sitting between them. Germline lookup yields CDR1 MNHEY and CDR2 SMNVEV (reference sequence). This chain's CDR3 is CASSSLPQGPPLHF. DNA for the CDR3: TGTGCCAGCAGTTCGCTACCTCAGGGTCCACCCCTCCACTTT.

V gene TRBV19 combines with J gene TRBJ2-7; perhaps TRBD1 as D (5 bases). The CDR3 has 15 amino acids. Germline V gene sequence: CDR1 LNHDA, CDR2 SQIVND (reference sequence). The V gene lost 3 bases and the J gene lost 6 bases, with 18 bases spanning the gap. For the CDR3, the DNA is TGTGCCAGTAGTATGGGGCAGAGGCCTGTTAGCGAGCAGTACTTC. Protein sequence: CASSMGQRPVSEQYF.

The V and J genes are TRBV18 and TRBJ2-7; 7 positions match TRBD1. V was pared by 8 bases and J by 5 bases, with 6 bases of the junction left unmatched. The CDR3 is made up of 12 amino acids. Germline assignment: CDR1 KGHSH and CDR2 LQKENI. DNA of the CDR3: TGTGCCAGCCGCGAGGGGGCCGACGAGCAGTACTTC. Encoded protein: CASREGADEQYF.

This chain uses TRBV10-2 with TRBJ1-4, with no clear D. V lost 3 bases, J lost 5 bases, and 10 bases lay in between. The CDR3 is made up of 14 amino acids. The germline V gene encodes CDR1 WSHSY and CDR2 SAAADI. The DNA of the CDR3 is TGCGCCAGCAGTGATGAGGCAGCAAATGAAAAACTGTTTTTT. Protein: CASSDEAANEKLFF.

The V gene is TRBV28, the J gene TRBJ2-7; D possibly corresponds to TRBD2 (5 bases). V lost 7 bases, J lost 2 bases, and 15 bases lay in between. The CDR3 consists of 14 residues. The germline CDR1 and CDR2 sequences are MDHEN and SYDVKM. The CDR3 spells CASTEASYTYEQYF. In DNA, the CDR3 is TGTGCCAGCACCGAGGCTAGCTATACCTACGAGCAGTACTTC.

The V and J genes are TRBV9 and TRBJ2-2, with 7 nucleotides matching TRBD2. In germline, CDR1 is SGDLS, CDR2 YYNGEE. The CDR3 length is 14 residues. J gave up 6 bases and V 3 bases, and 5 bases lay outside the gene matches. In DNA form, the CDR3 reads TGTGCCAGCAGCGACGGACTAGGAGCCGGGGAGCTGTTTTTT. It codes for CASSDGLGAGELFF.

The V and J genes are TRBV21-1 and TRBJ1-3; the listed D gene, TRBD1, was not tested against the DNA. TRBV21-1 is termed a pseudogene. The CDR3 runs to 11 residues. Written as DNA, the CDR3 is TGTGCCAGGCAGGGGAAGAACACCATATATTTT. Residues: CARQGKNTIYF.

This sequence joins TRBV7-9 and TRBJ2-7; TRBD2 matches 14 bases. The CDR3 totals 16 residues. CDR1 SEHNR and CDR2 FQNEAQ come from the germline V gene (reference sequence). With 3 bases clipped from V and 2 bases from J, the junction kept 3 bases outside the gene matches. CDR3 DNA: TGTGCCAGCAGCTTGGGGACTAGCGGGAGCCCCTACGAGCAGTACTTC. Its protein is CASSLGTSGSPYEQYF.

The chain employs TRBV21-1 and TRBJ1-5. TRBV21-1 corresponds to a pseudogene. The CDR3 has 13 amino acids. The CDR3 bases are TGTGCCAGCAGCCCCCGGCGGGGTCAGCCCCAGCATTTT. Amino acid sequence: CASSPRRGQPQHF.

The CDR3 DNA reads as TGTGCCAGCAGCTTAGACCCCACAGGGAGGGAGACCCAGTACTTC. Protein: CASSLDPTGRETQYF. The V gene is TRBV7-2, the J gene TRBJ2-5; either TRBD1 or TRBD2 may supply D (6 bases each). Germline V gene data show CDR1 as SGHTA and CDR2 as FQGNSA. The CDR3 has 15 residues. Trimming shortened V by 1 base and J by 5 bases, and 14 bases separated the two germline ends. Drawing the rest from reference TRBV7-2 and TRBJ2-5, the complete variable domain is GAGVSQSPSNKVTEKGKDVELRCDPISGHTALYWYRQSLGQGLEFLIYFQGNSAPDKSGLPSDRFSAERTGGSVSTLTIQRTQQEDSAVYLCASSLDPTGRETQYFGPGTRLLVL.

About this clone: Different DNA sequences within this sample yield the same CDR3. This CDR3 is CASSLRQGNQPQHF. DNA for the CDR3: TGTGCCAGCAGTTTAAGGCAGGGGAATCAGCCCCAGCATTTT. V usage is TRBV28 and J usage is TRBJ1-5, with a tentative D call TRBD1 (6 bases). The CDR3 sequence is 14 residues long. V lost 2 bases to trimming and J lost 4 bases, with 9 bases between them. Germline V gives CDR1 MDHEN, CDR2 SYDVKM.

The chain uses TRBV7-9 and TRBJ2-1; 7 bases are a match to TRBD2. The CDR3 loop spans 16 amino acids. J was trimmed by 2 bases and V by 1 base; bases with no gene match: 5. Germline CDR1 SEHNR, CDR2 FQNEAQ (reference sequence). CDR3 protein: CASSLGRESPYNEQFF. As DNA, the CDR3 is TGTGCCAGCAGCTTAGGGCGGGAGTCGCCCTACAATGAGCAGTTCTTC.

The chain joins TRBV27 to TRBJ1-1; tentative D call: TRBD1 (5 bases). CDR1 is MNHEY and CDR2 is SMNVEV in the germline V gene (reference sequence). The CDR3 is made up of 13 amino acids. Trimming left V 3 bases short and J 4 bases short, with 9 bases between. The CDR3 DNA reads as TGTGCCAGCAGTTTGGGACGGACCACTGAAGCTTTCTTT. Protein: CASSLGRTTEAFF.

The chain employs TRBV27 and TRBJ2-1; D not resolved. The CDR3 has 13 residues. Germline V gives CDR1 MNHEY, CDR2 SMNVEV (reference sequence). Trimming cost V 7 bases and J 4 bases, with 11 bases left between them. In DNA, the CDR3 is TGTGCCAGCATGATAGTTCCTTACAATGAGCAGTTCTTC. This gives the protein CASMIVPYNEQFF.

J is TRBJ1-3 and V is TRBV30; TRBD1 might be the D (5 bases). V was shortened by 7 bases and J by 2 bases, with 15 bases between the two germline ends. The germline V gene has CDR1 GTSNPN and CDR2 SVGIG (reference sequence). The CDR3 is 14 amino acids. The CDR3 nucleotides are TGTGCCTTCCACGAGACAGCCCCTGGAAACACCATATATTTT. Translating gives CAFHETAPGNTIYF. Combining the CDR3 with reference TRBV30 and TRBJ1-3 gives the whole variable domain SQTIHQWPATLVQPVGSPLSLECTVEGTSNPNLYWYRQAAGRGLQLLFYSVGIGQISSEVPQNLSASRPQDRQFILSSKKLLLSDSGFYLCAFHETAPGNTIYFGEGSWLTVV.

The chain has TRBV11-2 and TRBJ2-2; D possibly corresponds to TRBD1 (6 bases). Trimming stripped 1 base from V and 5 bases from J, with 8 bases between. Germline V gene sequence: CDR1 SGHAT, CDR2 FQNNGV. The CDR3 runs to 14 residues. In DNA form, the CDR3 reads TGTGCCAGCAGCTTAGTTGGGACAACCGGGGAGCTGTTTTTT. Its protein is CASSLVGTTGELFF.

In regard to this clone: A junction end diverges from the germline sequence, so it may reflect a read error. This sequence joins TRBV29-1 and TRBJ2-6; maybe TRBD2 (5 bases). From germline, CDR1 is SQVTM and CDR2 ANQGSEA. CDR3 length: 14 amino acids. CDR3 bases: TGCAGCGTGGAAGGAGGCCCTGGGGCCAACGTCCTGACTTTC. Translating gives CSVEGGPGANVLTF.

The rearrangement links TRBV7-9 to TRBJ1-5; perhaps TRBD1 as D (5 bases). CDR3 size: 14 residues. V was trimmed by 1 base and J by 6 bases, leaving 10 bases between them. Germline-derived CDR1 and CDR2 are SEHNR and FQNEAQ (reference sequence). In DNA, the CDR3 is TGTGCCAGCAGCTTAGGCCAGGGCTCTCAGCCCCAGCATTTT. It codes for CASSLGQGSQPQHF.

The chain carries TRBV7-8 and TRBJ2-7; D remains unclear. V was clipped by 5 bases and J by 7 bases, with 12 bases between them. The CDR3 totals 12 residues. Germline CDR1 reads SGHVS; CDR2 reads FQNEAQ. The DNA of the CDR3 is TGTGCCAGCAGCAACAACGCCTGGGAGCAGTACTTC. Protein sequence: CASSNNAWEQYF.

The rearrangement joins TRBV29-1 to TRBJ1-2, with TRBD1 identical over 8 bases. Germline V lookup: CDR1 SQVTM, CDR2 ANQGSEA. The trim removed 6 bases at V and 10 bases at J, leaving 7 bases unmatched. CDR3 size: 11 residues. CDR3 region: CSVIRDRNYTF. In nucleotides, the CDR3 is TGCAGCGTGATCCGGGACAGGAACTACACCTTC.

The rearrangement joins TRBV5-8 to TRBJ1-2; D is uncertain. Germline CDR1 reads SGHTS; CDR2 reads YDEGEE. The CDR3 is 13 amino acids. With 4 bases removed from V and 1 base from J, the gap between germline ends came to 8 bases. The CDR3 reads CASSTGVNYGYTF. The CDR3 DNA reads TGTGCCAGCAGCACCGGGGTTAACTATGGCTACACCTTC.

This sequence joins TRBV2 and TRBJ2-7, with 12 bases aligning to TRBD2. CDR3 length: 13 amino acids. CDR1 and CDR2 (germline): SNHLY, FYNNEI. The V and J ends lost 8 bases and 5 bases, in that order; junction bases with no gene match: 4. CDR3 in DNA: TGTGCCAGCCTAACTAGCGGGAGGAACGAGCAGTACTTC. Residues: CASLTSGRNEQYF.